Given below is one T cell receptor beta chain in context. Seattle patients were enrolled while actively infected and followed longitudinally. In the authors' methods: Using reference gene primer amplification, nucleated cell counts were estimated. Repertoires were generated with immunoSEQ multiplex PCR, while TCRdb's copy carries only in-frame clones and drops some. D and trimming were read from the DNA, whereas the V and J calls and clone size are those reported in that table. Here the sample spans some 500,000 clones, about 89% being singletons. This specimen comes from a study of blood T cell repertoires in COVID-19. At the level of the study: Some COVID-19 samples were acute and others convalescent; all came from the United States, Italy and Spain. Sample material is recorded as cDNA or gDNA derived from T cells, B-cell-depleted T cells, or PBMCs.

This CDR3 is 13 amino acids long. From germline, CDR1 is MNHNY and CDR2 SVGAGI (reference sequence). The ends were cut back, 0 bases at V and 10 bases at J, with 10 bases in the middle. Material for sequencing was peripheral blood. This sequence was found in a woman aged 45-65 years with COVID-19, enrolled during active disease. The chain employs TRBV6-6 and TRBJ2-1; tentatively, D is TRBD2 (6 bases). CDR3: CASSYSTGGEQFF. The CDR3 bases are TGTGCCAGCAGTTACTCGACCGGGGGAGAGCAGTTCTTC.